This TCR beta chain appears in the sequencing data of a study of T cells in women clearing cervical HPV infection. Study summary: Donors had HPV16-related CIN3 or worse; 2 had invasive cancer. Study observations and caveats: T-cell numbers per sample were unknown and may explain richness differences. Repertoire richness, not evenness, was significantly elevated in CIN3+ cases versus controls.

immunoSEQ multiplex PCR used an average of about 1,200 ng genomic DNA. Some clones are missing from TCRdb's copy, which holds only in-frame ones; the method was immunoSEQ multiplex PCR. This sample's table reports 9,000 to 15,000 clones. As to this clone: Its antigen is as yet unknown.

The sample comprised blood buffy coat. The receptor was isolated from a woman between 18 and 70 years old with a cervical HPV16 infection that either progressed to CIN3+ or cleared (not recorded which).

The CDR3 sequence: CASSPGQGALFEQYF. The sequenced CDR3 bases are TGTGCCAGCTCACCAGGACAGGGGGCTCTGTTCGAG. The chain carries TRBV18 and TRBJ2-7; TRBD1 matches at 11 bases. The read comes to an end 3 residues before the CDR3 does, leaving the germline J gene to fill in the end. CDR1 and CDR2 (germline): KGHSH, LQKENI. CDR3 length: 15 residues. V lost 2 bases to trimming and J lost 6 bases; unmatched junction nucleotides: 6.